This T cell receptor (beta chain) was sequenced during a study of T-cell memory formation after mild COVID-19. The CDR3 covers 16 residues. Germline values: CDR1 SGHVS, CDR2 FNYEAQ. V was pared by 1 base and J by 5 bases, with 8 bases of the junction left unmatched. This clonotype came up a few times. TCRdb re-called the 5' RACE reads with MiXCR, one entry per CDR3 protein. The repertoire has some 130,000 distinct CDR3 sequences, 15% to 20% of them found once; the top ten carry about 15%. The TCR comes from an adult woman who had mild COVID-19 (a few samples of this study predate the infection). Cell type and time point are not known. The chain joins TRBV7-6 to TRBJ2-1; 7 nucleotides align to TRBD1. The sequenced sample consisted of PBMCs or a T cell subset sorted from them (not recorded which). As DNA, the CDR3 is TGTGCCAGCAGCTTAGATCCAGGGGGTCACCACAATGAGCAGTTCTTC. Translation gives CASSLDPGGHHNEQFF.